This paragraph reports one T cell receptor beta chain. The specificity of this receptor is unknown. Per-base quality was not reported, and no clone a single base away is much larger than it. The sample belongs to a study of blood T cells in healthy people across ages (dated by TCRdb to about 2015). For the study in its entirety: In model experiments, template switching captured about one uniquely barcoded TCR beta cDNA molecule for every two T cells. The study measured age-related changes in TCR beta repertoire diversity using deep sequencing normalized with unique cDNA molecular identifiers. The donors were split into four age groups: young (average 16 years), middle-aged (roughly 42), aged (roughly 65) and long-lived (more than 80). To avoid experimental bias, donors of different ages were distributed randomly across sequencing lanes. The study analyzed two additional independent replicas of 1 million unique cDNA reads from the same blood draw for two donors, one aged 18 to 29 and one aged 80 or older.

V and J are truncated by 6 bases and 3 bases respectively, leaving an intervening sequence of 21 bases. The CDR3 numbers 17 residues from cysteine through phenylalanine. This entry keeps only the CDR3 DNA: 51 bases, framed from base 1. CDR1 and CDR2, looked up from the germline V gene, are ENHRY and SYGVKD. Results the study describes overall, beyond this receptor: The CMV infection status of donors was not known, potentially confounding age-related changes in expanded clonotypes. Because profiling used bulk unsorted PBMCs, naive and antigen-experienced compartments could not be compared conclusively. As age increased, observed TCR beta diversity per million T cells dropped in a roughly linear way, and a significant reduction was already evident by age 40. Total diversity estimates from one million sequenced T cells were considered lower bounds and underestimates. Compared with the aged group, the long-lived group had more naive CD4+ T cells, fewer expanded clones and increased TCR diversity, a pattern suggesting age selection. A strong correlation was found between observed TCR beta diversity and the percentage of naive T cells measured by flow cytometry.

Receptor libraries were prepared by 5' RACE. Data came from an Illumina HiSeq 2500. The second PCR ran for about 6 to 12 cycles and used a J-beta primer mix along with a sample-barcoded 5' primer. A unique molecular identifier was introduced onto each TCR beta cDNA molecule by a template-switch 5' adaptor carrying 12 random nucleotides. Each sample yielded at least 2.5 million CDR3-containing paired-end reads. First-strand cDNA synthesis was performed from all RNA using the Mint cDNA synthesis kit, with priming by a TRBC-specific oligonucleotide. After uracil-DNA glycosylase treatment, a first 18-cycle PCR used universal primers M1SS and BC2_uni_R on all cDNA. The published analysis was carried out like this. Normalization of each sample was performed by random selection of 1 million high-quality reads, each carrying a distinct molecular identifier. Instead of being binned into consensus sequences, reads with shared molecular identifiers were discarded. MiTCR, run with a Q25 quality threshold and the strictest error-elimination algorithm, handled CDR3 identification, clonotype clustering and error correction. A nonparametric unseen species model with Euler transformation was used to estimate lower-bound total TCR beta diversity. The public reads were reprocessed in TCRdb via fastp at Q25 and MiXCR, keeping in-frame beta chains. Each CDR3 protein appears once, grouped with its most common genes and DNA. In this record, the V and J calls reflect TCRdb's handling and not the investigators' own analysis. This sample has 1.5 million or so distinct CDR3 sequences in its table, and approximately 38% of those were observed once. The top ten clones comprise 7.9% of the sample.

The 39 donors, aged about 6 to 100 years, were systemically healthy Caucasian individuals from Russia. Each donor gave approximately 10 milliliters of peripheral blood, collected into EDTA-treated Vacutainer tubes. Ficoll-Paque density-gradient centrifugation was used to isolate PBMCs, with at least 6.5 million obtained per sample. Total RNA was extracted from PBMCs with Trizol reagent, with at least 6 micrograms obtained per sample. The percentages of naive CD45RAhigh/CD27high T cells were determined by flow cytometry on a PBMC aliquot from every donor. This receptor chain uses TRBV10-3 and TRBJ2-1, with a tentative D gene TRBD1 over 6 matching bases. The source of this sequence is a woman aged 18-29 years in good health. The sample was blood. The sequence in DNA is TGTGCCATCAGGATAGACGGGCAGGGGATAGGCTACAATGAGCAGTTCTTC. Its coded protein is CAIRIDGQGIGYNEQFF.